This TCR beta chain comes out of a study of cytomegalovirus exposure and HLA in healthy donors. PCR amplification relied on 60 Vbeta primers (plus 13 Jbeta primers). This table comes from immunoSEQ multiplex PCR, and its TCRdb copy is limited to in-frame clones, with some not included. Of tens of thousands of clones listed, just over 65% are singletons. V was clipped by 2 bases and J by 9 bases, with 16 bases between them. Germline-derived CDR1 and CDR2 are MNHEY and SMNVEV (reference sequence). The CDR3 is made up of 14 amino acids. The chain combines TRBV27 with TRBJ2-5; D might be TRBD2 (7 bases). The origin of this receptor is a man younger than 45 in good health and CMV-seronegative. Sequencing used PBMCs. In DNA form, the CDR3 reads TGTGCCAGCAGTTTACGGGCAGGGAGGGGGTCCCAGTACTTC. Protein sequence: CASSLRAGRGSQYF.